The entry below describes one T cell receptor beta chain. Its antigen is undetermined. V was pared by 5 bases and J by 6 bases, with 16 bases between. Looked up from germline, CDR1 is SGHTA and CDR2 is FQGNSA. The CDR3 is 14 residues long. Profiled with immunoSEQ multiplex PCR; TCRdb holds only in-frame clones, not every one. Among roughly 89,000 clones listed, under 95% were seen once. The data derive from a study of OX40 agonist ivuxolimab in advanced cancers. Looking at the study overall: Checkpoint inhibitors had been given previously to 35% to 50% of patients. Partial responses, seen in three patients, involved one hepatocellular carcinoma and two cutaneous melanomas. Study-level findings and limits: At 0.1 to 3.0 mg/kg, clonal expansion of CD4+ and CD8+ blood T cells had occurred by week 6. CD8+ T cells showed, on average, more clonal expansion than CD4+ cells.

The chain employs TRBV7-2 and TRBJ1-1; unclear D gene. Sequenced here: CD4+ or CD8+ T cells sorted from blood, sampled in a trial of the OX40 agonist ivuxolimab. This TCR was recovered from an adult with an advanced solid tumor such as melanoma, head and neck, liver or kidney cancer. The CDR3 spells CASSARPEGPEAFF. In nucleotides, the CDR3 is TGTGCCAGCAGCGCACGACCCGAAGGTCCTGAAGCTTTCTTT.